This record concerns one T cell receptor beta chain sequence. Sequencing relied on immunoSEQ assay v3.0, run at survey level. Here immunoSEQ multiplex PCR was the method, and the copy in TCRdb shows in-frame clones only, minus some. Here the sample spans tens of thousands of clones, around 83% being singletons. This record comes from a study of long-term antiretroviral therapy in people with HIV. There are 16 residues in the CDR3. Germline values: CDR1 SNHLY, CDR2 FYNNEI. The V gene lost 7 bases and the J gene lost 1 base, with 17 bases spanning the gap. The chain has TRBV2 and TRBJ2-4; maybe TRBD1 (5 bases). Source: unsorted PBMCs, taken 1 year after starting antiretroviral therapy. This receptor was obtained from a young man with HIV. CDR3 loop: CASTHDQAGAKNIQYF. In nucleotides, the CDR3 is TGTGCCAGCACCCATGACCAGGCAGGGGCCAAAAACATTCAGTACTTC.